This T cell receptor beta chain was captured by sequencing in a study of cytomegalovirus exposure and HLA in healthy donors. The donors were part of the validation cohort, which consisted of approximately 110 subjects and was separate from the first cohort of about 650 subjects. Notes on the study in general: The finding came from a later analysis; first-cohort TCR clusters tended to co-occur in the roughly 120 validation repertoires. Altogether, some 170 TCR beta chains were recorded as cytomegalovirus-associated. Many donors shared some public TCRs, even though most TCR sequences were rare.

Worth noting for this clone: Its specificity is not known.

Repertoires were generated with immunoSEQ multiplex PCR, while TCRdb's copy carries only in-frame clones and drops some. The sample has roughly 330,000 clones; about 90% are singletons. The source of this sequence is a woman in her 30s in good health and CMV-seropositive. Sequenced: PBMCs.

The CDR3 protein is CASSQEYAGEQYF. Written as DNA, the CDR3 is TGCGCCAGCAGCCAAGAGTACGCGGGCGAGCAGTACTTC. This rearrangement joins TRBV4-3 to TRBJ2-7; tentative D call: TRBD2 (5 bases). Trimming took 0 bases from V and 6 from J, leaving 9 bases between them. CDR3 length equals 13 residues. Germline values: CDR1 LGHNA, CDR2 YSLEER.